A selection of T cell receptor beta chains follows, all from one sample in a study of cytomegalovirus exposure and HLA in healthy donors. Method: immunoSEQ multiplex PCR; TCRdb's copy keeps in-frame clones and lacks some. This sample has around 150,000 clones, with over 70% found just once. The sample consisted of PBMCs. The receptors were gathered from a man in his forties or fifties in good health and CMV-seronegative. The CDR3 runs from the conserved cysteine through the conserved F or W. A D gene is named only where the DNA matches it firmly. Clone size appears in some rows only: once, few, many, or a class for an expanded clone.

abundance | d_gene | j_gene | v_gene | CDR3aa | CDR3nt
- | - | TRBJ2-7 | TRBV2 | CASSEDKAPYEQYF | TGTGCCAGCAGTGAAGATAAAGCCCCCTACGAGCAGTACTTC
- | TRBD2 | TRBJ2-7 | TRBV7-9 | CASSPGLAGFYEQYF | TGTGCCAGCAGCCCTGGACTAGCGGGTTTTTACGAGCAGTACTTC
- | - | TRBJ1-1 | TRBV7-2 | CASREQQGTEAFF | TGTGCCAGCAGGGAACAACAGGGAACTGAAGCTTTCTTT
- | TRBD1 | TRBJ1-2 | TRBV28 | CASSPPTGNYGYTF | TGTGCCAGCAGTCCCCCGACAGGGAACTATGGCTACACCTTC
once | - | TRBJ1-4 | TRBV27 | CASSPLGGVNEKLFF | TGTGCCAGCAGTCCTTTAGGAGGGGTTAATGAAAAACTGTTTTTT
- | TRBD2 | TRBJ2-7 | TRBV5-4 | CASSIGLAGGPDGGEQYF | TGTGCCAGCAGCATAGGACTAGCGGGAGGGCCTGACGGGGGCGAGCAGTACTTC
few | - | TRBJ2-1 | TRBV10-3 | CAISESGEQFF | TGTGCCATCAGTGAATCGGGTGAGCAGTTCTTC
few | - | TRBJ1-1 | TRBV5-1 | CASSVQGAEAFF | TGCGCCAGCAGCGTACAGGGAGCTGAAGCTTTCTTT
- | - | TRBJ2-5 | TRBV29-1 | CSVGGETQYF | TGCAGCGTTGGCGGGGAGACCCAGTACTTC
once | TRBD1 | TRBJ2-5 | TRBV9 | CASSAPRDRGQETQYF | TGTGCCAGCAGCGCCCCCCGGGACAGGGGGCAAGAGACCCAGTACTTC
- | TRBD1 | TRBJ2-7 | TRBV5-1 | CASSFDRADYEQYF | TGCGCCAGCAGCTTCGACAGGGCCGACTACGAGCAGTACTTC
- | TRBD1 | TRBJ1-1 | TRBV6-6 | CASREQGGDTEAFF | TGTGCCAGCAGGGAACAGGGGGGAGACACTGAAGCTTTCTTT
- | - | TRBJ2-1 | TRBV28 | CASSLAGYNEQFF | TGTGCCAGCAGTTTAGCCGGGTACAATGAGCAGTTCTTC
- | - | TRBJ2-2 | TRBV2 | CASTGLLSRELFF | TGTGCCAGCACGGGACTCCTAAGCCGGGAGCTGTTTTTT
- | TRBD2 | TRBJ2-5 | TRBV9 | CASSVSSGAQETQYF | TGTGCCAGCAGCGTGTCTAGCGGGGCCCAAGAGACCCAGTACTTC
- | - | TRBJ1-3 | TRBV28 | CASIPGEGGGRANTIYF | TGTGCCAGCATCCCCGGGGAGGGGGGCGGTCGAGCGAACACCATATATTTT
- | - | TRBJ1-4 | TRBV19 | CASSTQLWTATNEKLFF | TGTGCCAGTAGTACCCAACTCTGGACTGCAACTAATGAAAAACTGTTTTTT
once | TRBD1 | TRBJ2-7 | TRBV6-5 | CASSYGTGRTYEQYF | TGTGCCAGCAGTTACGGGACAGGGAGGACCTACGAGCAGTACTTC
- | TRBD2 | TRBJ2-1 | TRBV4-3 | CASSQGRGGPNNEQFF | TGCGCCAGCAGCCAAGGACGGGGGGGCCCGAACAATGAGCAGTTCTTC
- | TRBD1 | TRBJ1-3 | TRBV2 | CASRTGFSGNTIYF | TGTGCCAGCAGGACAGGGTTCTCTGGAAACACCATATATTTT
- | TRBD2 | TRBJ2-5 | TRBV4-1 | CASSPGTSGMETQYF | TGCGCCAGCAGCCCTGGGACTAGCGGGATGGAGACCCAGTACTTC
- | - | TRBJ1-4 | TRBV9 | CASSPGFHNEKLFF | TGTGCCAGCAGCCCAGGGTTCCACAATGAAAAACTGTTTTTT
few | TRBD1 | TRBJ2-7 | TRBV27 | CASSSNMDRAYEQYF | TGTGCCAGCAGTTCCAACATGGACAGGGCCTACGAGCAGTACTTC
- | TRBD2 | TRBJ2-5 | TRBV7-6 | CASSSRGANQETQYF | TGTGCCAGCAGCTCGCGGGGGGCCAACCAAGAGACCCAGTACTTC
- | - | TRBJ2-5 | TRBV4-3 | CASSQERGVEGQETQYF | TGCGCCAGCAGCCAAGAACGAGGGGTGGAGGGTCAAGAGACCCAGTACTTC
- | TRBD2 | TRBJ2-7 | TRBV29-1 | CSVGLAGGPYYEQYF | TGCAGCGTAGGACTAGCGGGAGGGCCTTACTACGAGCAGTACTTC
- | - | TRBJ2-5 | TRBV19 | CASSTQGSGETQYF | TGTGCCAGTAGTACCCAAGGGAGCGGGGAGACCCAGTACTTC
- | - | TRBJ2-7 | TRBV6-5 | CASSYSGSSYEQYF | TGTGCCAGCAGTTACTCGGGCAGCTCCTACGAGCAGTACTTC
- | TRBD2 | TRBJ2-7 | TRBV11-2 | CASSSPSGGTYEQYF | TGTGCCAGCAGCTCCCCTAGCGGGGGGACCTACGAGCAGTACTTC
few | TRBD1 | TRBJ1-3 | TRBV19 | CASSIVLTGSWNTIYF | TGTGCCAGTAGTATTGTTTTGACAGGGTCGTGGAACACCATATATTTT